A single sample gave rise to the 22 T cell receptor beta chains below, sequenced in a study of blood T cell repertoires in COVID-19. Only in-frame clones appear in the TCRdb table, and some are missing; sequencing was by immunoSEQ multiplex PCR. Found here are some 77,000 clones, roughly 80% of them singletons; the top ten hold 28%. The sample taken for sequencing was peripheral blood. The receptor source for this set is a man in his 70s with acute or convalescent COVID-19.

CDR3 DNA sequence: TGTGCCTGGAAAGATAGCGGCCCGGCAAATGAGCAGTTCTTC. It codes for CAWKDSGPANEQFF. V is TRBV30 and J is TRBJ2-1; D possibly corresponds to TRBD2 (6 bases). Germline CDR1 reads GTSNPN; CDR2 reads SVGIG (reference sequence). CDR3 length equals 14 residues. Trimming removed 4 bases from V and 7 bases from J, with 17 bases in between.

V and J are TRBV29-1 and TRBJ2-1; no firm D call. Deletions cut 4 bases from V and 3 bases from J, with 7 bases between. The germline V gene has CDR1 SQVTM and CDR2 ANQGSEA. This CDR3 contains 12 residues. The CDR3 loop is CSVVAGYNEQFF. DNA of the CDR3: TGCAGCGTTGTTGCAGGCTACAATGAGCAGTTCTTC.

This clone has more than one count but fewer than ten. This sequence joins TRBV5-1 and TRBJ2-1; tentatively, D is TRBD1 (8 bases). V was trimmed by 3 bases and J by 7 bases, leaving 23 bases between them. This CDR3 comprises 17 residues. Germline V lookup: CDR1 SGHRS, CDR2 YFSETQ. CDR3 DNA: TGCGCCAGCAGCTCCACCGCCCAGGGGGCGCGGGGGAATGAGCAGTTCTTC. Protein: CASSSTAQGARGNEQFF.

CDR3 protein: CASSQGTRGFGEQFF. Here the CDR3 DNA reads TGCGCCAGCAGCCAAGGAACCAGGGGTTTCGGTGAGCAGTTCTTC. The rearrangement links TRBV4-1 to TRBJ2-1, with D perhaps TRBD1 (6 bases). Between the trimmed V and J ends, which lost 1 base and 9 bases, there was a span of 16 bases. Germline V gene lookup returns CDR1 MGHRA and CDR2 YSYEKL. This CDR3 contains 15 residues.

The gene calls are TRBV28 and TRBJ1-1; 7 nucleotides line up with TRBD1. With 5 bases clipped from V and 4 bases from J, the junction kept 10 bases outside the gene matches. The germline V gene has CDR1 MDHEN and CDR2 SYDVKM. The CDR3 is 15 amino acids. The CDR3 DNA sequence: TGTGCCAGCAGTCCGACAGGGATTTTTGGCACTGAAGCTTTCTTT. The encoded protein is CASSPTGIFGTEAFF.

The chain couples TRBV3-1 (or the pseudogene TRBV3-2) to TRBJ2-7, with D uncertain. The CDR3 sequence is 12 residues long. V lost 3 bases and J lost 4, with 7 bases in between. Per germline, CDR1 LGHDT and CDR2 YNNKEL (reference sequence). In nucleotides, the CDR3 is TGTGCCAGCAGCCAGCTTCGGTACGAGCAGTACTTC. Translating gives CASSQLRYEQYF.

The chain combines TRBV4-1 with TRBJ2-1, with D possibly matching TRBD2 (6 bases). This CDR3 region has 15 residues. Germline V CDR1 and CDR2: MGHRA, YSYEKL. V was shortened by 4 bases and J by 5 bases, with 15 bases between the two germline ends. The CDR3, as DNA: TGCGCCAGCAGCCGATCGACGGGAGCAGACAATGAGCAGTTCTTC. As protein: CASSRSTGADNEQFF.

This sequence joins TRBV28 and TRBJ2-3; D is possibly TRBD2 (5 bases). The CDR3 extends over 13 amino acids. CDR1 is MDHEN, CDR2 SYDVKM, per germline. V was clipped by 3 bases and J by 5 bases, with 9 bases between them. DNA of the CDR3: TGTGCCAGCAGTTTCGAAGGGAGAGATACGCAGTATTTT. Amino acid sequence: CASSFEGRDTQYF.

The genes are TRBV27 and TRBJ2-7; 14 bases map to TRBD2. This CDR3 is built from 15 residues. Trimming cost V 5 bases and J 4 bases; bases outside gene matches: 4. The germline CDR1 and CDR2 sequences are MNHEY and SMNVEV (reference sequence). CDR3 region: CASSRTSGGLYEQYF. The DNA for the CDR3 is TGTGCCAGCAGTAGGACTAGCGGGGGGCTTTACGAGCAGTACTTC.

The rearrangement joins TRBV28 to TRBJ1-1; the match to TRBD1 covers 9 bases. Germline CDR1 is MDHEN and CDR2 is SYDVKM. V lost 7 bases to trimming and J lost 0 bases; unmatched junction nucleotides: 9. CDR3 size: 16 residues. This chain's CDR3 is CASMRGTGRMNTEAFF. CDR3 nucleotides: TGTGCCAGCATGAGGGGGACAGGGAGAATGAACACTGAAGCTTTCTTT. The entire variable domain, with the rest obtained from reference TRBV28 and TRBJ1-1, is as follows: DVKVTQSSRYLVKRTGEKVFLECVQDMDHENMFWYRQDPGLGLRLIYFSYDVKMKEKGDIPEGYSVSREKKERFSLILESASTNQTSMYLCASMRGTGRMNTEAFFGQGTRLTVV.

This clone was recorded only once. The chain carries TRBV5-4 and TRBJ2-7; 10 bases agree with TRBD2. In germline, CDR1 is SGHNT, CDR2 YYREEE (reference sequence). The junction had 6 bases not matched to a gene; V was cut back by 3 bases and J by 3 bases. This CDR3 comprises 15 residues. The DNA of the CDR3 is TGTGCCAGCAGCTCGACCGGGACTAGCGACTACGAGCAGTACTTC. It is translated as CASSSTGTSDYEQYF.

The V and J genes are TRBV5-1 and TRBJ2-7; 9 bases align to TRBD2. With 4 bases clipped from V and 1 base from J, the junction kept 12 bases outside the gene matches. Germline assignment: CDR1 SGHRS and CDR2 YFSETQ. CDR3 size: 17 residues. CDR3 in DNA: TGCGCCAGCAGCAAACTGCTAGCGGGAAGCGGATCCTACGAGCAGTACTTC. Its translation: CASSKLLAGSGSYEQYF.

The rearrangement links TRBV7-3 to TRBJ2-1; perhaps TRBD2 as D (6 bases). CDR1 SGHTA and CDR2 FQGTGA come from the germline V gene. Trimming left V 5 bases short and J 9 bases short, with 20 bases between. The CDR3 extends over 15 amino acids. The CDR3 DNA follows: TGTGCCAGCAGCCCGGGGGTCTCCGGGACTGGTGAGCAGTTCTTC. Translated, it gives CASSPGVSGTGEQFF.

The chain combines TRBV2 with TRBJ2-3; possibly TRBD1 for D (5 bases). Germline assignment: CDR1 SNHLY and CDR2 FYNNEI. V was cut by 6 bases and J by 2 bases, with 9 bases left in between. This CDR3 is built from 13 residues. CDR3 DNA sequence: TGTGCCAGCAGCAGGGATCTCACAGATACGCAGTATTTT. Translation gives CASSRDLTDTQYF.

The CDR3 DNA reads as TGTGCCAGTAAGGAGACAGTTAATAGTGCGGTAGAGACCCAGTACTTC. Protein product: CASKETVNSAVETQYF. The chain carries TRBV19 and TRBJ2-5; D might be TRBD1 (5 bases). CDR3 size: 16 residues. V lost 7 bases, J lost 4 bases, and 22 bases lay in between. Germline CDR1 LNHDA, CDR2 SQIVND (reference sequence).

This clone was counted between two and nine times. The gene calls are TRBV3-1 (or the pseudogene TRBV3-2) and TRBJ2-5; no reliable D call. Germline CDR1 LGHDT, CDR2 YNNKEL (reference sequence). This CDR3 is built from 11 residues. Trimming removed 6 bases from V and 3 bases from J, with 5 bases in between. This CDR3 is CASSFKETQYF. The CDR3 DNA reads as TGTGCCAGCAGTTTCAAAGAGACCCAGTACTTC.

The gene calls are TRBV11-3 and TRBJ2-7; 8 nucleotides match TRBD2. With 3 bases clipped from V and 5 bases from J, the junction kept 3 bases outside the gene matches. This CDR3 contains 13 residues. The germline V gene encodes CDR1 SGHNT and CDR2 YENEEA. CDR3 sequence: CASSFSGSDEQYF. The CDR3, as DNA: TGTGCCAGCAGCTTCAGCGGGAGTGACGAGCAGTACTTC.

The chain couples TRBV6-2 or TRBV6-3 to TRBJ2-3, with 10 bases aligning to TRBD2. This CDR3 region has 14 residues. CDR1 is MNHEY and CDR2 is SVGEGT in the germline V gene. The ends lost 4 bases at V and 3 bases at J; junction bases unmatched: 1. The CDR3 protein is CASSWTSGTDTQYF. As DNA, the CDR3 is TGTGCCAGCAGTTGGACTAGCGGTACAGATACGCAGTATTTT.

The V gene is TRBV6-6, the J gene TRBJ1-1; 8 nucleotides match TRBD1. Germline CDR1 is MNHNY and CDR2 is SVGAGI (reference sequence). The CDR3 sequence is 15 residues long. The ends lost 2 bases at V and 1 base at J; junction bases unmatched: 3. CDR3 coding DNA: TGTGCCAGCAGTTACCCAGGGGGCGAGAACACTGAAGCTTTCTTT. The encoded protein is CASSYPGGENTEAFF.

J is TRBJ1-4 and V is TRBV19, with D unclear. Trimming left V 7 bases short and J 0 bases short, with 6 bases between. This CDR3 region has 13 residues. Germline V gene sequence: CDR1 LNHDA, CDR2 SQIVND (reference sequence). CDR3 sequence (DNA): TGTGCCAGTACGTCCTCAACTAATGAAAAACTGTTTTTT. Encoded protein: CASTSSTNEKLFF.

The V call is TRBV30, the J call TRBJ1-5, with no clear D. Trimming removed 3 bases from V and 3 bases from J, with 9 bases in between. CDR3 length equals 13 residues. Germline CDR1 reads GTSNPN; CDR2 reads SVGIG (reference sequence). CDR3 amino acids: CAWSLRDNQPQHF. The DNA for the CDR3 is TGTGCCTGGAGCCTCCGGGACAATCAGCCCCAGCATTTT.

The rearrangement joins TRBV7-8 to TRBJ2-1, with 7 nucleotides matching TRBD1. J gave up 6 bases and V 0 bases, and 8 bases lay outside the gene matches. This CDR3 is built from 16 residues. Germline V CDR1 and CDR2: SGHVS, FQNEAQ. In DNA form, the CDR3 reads TGTGCCAGCAGCTTAGCCCATCGACAGGGTCTCAATGAGCAGTTCTTC. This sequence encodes CASSLAHRQGLNEQFF.